This TCR beta chain was sequenced for a study of esophageal squamous cell carcinoma under preoperative chemotherapy (dated by TCRdb to 2016 to 2018). Background for the entire study: TCR repertoires were profiled in both peripheral blood T cells and tumor-infiltrating lymphocytes. The study assessed how paclitaxel-nedaplatin chemotherapy affected T-cell receptor repertoires in patients with esophageal squamous cell carcinoma. Several patients with primary esophageal squamous cell carcinoma made up the cohort. Repertoires from samples obtained before paclitaxel-nedaplatin therapy were compared with repertoires from samples obtained after paclitaxel-nedaplatin therapy.

This clonotype is classified as medium-sized (0.01 to 0.1%). This clone's antigen is unknown. Base quality data are lacking; no much larger clone is found one base away. Broader findings and caveats from the paper: Only five or six patients with esophageal squamous cell carcinoma were analyzed, making for a small cohort. TCR diversity increased significantly in peripheral T cells after chemotherapy, but not in tumor-infiltrating lymphocytes. Post-treatment tumor-infiltrating lymphocytes appeared to be derived in part from peripheral T cells migrating into the tumor, rather than solely from local clonal changes. Immediate and substantial changes in clonotype frequency were induced by paclitaxel-nedaplatin therapy, and contraction rather than amplification was more likely to be observed among abundant clones.

Per the publication, the time point label means: after preoperative PTX-NDP chemotherapy. Paclitaxel-nedaplatin was administered to patients as preoperative chemotherapy before surgery. The library came from PCR. Sequencing relied on a HiSeq X Ten. High-throughput sequencing was used to characterize the TCR repertoires. TCRdb trimmed public reads at Q25 via fastp, called clones via MiXCR and kept in-frame beta chains. Rows with one shared CDR3 protein collapse into an entry with the most common genes and DNA. Counted in this sample were tens of thousands of distinct CDR3 sequences; around half of them appeared once. The ten largest clones represent roughly 25% of the sample. CDR1 SGHNT and CDR2 YENEEA were looked up in the germline V gene. V and J lose 3 bases and 1 base, and a span of 15 bases separates them. Reading from cysteine to phenylalanine, the CDR3 counts 16 amino acids. The retained sequence is limited to the CDR3, 48 bases, with the frame set at the first base.

The TCR originated in a human donor with esophageal squamous cell carcinoma. The donor label of this sample is uncertain. The rearranged chain carries TRBV11-3 and TRBJ2-5, with an unclear D gene assignment. This specimen was taken from a patient given preoperative chemotherapy. The CDR3 has the sequence CASSLGRVDVQETQYF. The sequenced DNA: TGTGCCAGCAGCTTGGGTCGGGTGGACGTCCAAGAGACCCAGTACTTC.